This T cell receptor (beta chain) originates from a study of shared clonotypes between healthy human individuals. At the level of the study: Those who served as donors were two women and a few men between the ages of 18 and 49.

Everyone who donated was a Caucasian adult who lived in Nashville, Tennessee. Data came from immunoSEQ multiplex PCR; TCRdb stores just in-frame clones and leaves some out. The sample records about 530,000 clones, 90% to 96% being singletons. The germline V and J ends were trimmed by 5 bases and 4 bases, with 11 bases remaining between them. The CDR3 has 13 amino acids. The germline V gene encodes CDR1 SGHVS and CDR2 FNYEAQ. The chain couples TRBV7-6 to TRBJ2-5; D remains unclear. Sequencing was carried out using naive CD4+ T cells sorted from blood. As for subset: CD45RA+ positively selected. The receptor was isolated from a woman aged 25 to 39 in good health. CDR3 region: CASSEQRLETQYF. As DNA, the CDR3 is TGTGCCAGCAGCGAGCAGCGTCTAGAGACCCAGTACTTC.